Listed below are T cell receptor beta chains from one sample, sequenced in a study of T cell responses to AZD1222 COVID-19 vaccine. Here immunoSEQ multiplex PCR was the method, and the copy in TCRdb shows in-frame clones only, minus some. Here the sample spans about 200,000 clones, approximately 94% being singletons. The sequences come from peripheral blood, collected 28 days after the second dose of the MenACWY control vaccine. These TCRs come from an adult who received the MenACWY meningococcal vaccine as a control. CDR3s leave out the opening cysteine and the closing phenylalanine or tryptophan.

V,J,length,CDR3
TRBV10-3,TRBJ1-2,12,AISESITSWGYT
TRBV3-1/TRBV3-2,TRBJ2-7,12,ASSQARNSYEQY
TRBV28,TRBJ1-4,12,ASRAGGQGEKLF
TRBV7-9,TRBJ2-2,13,ASSARDRDTGELF
TRBV9,TRBJ2-1,15,ASSPRQGATFWNEQF
TRBV9,TRBJ1-1,13,ASSVFGTMNTEAF
TRBV10-1,TRBJ2-5,13,ASSVDSGRRETQY
TRBV5-1,TRBJ2-3,14,ASSLEIPGGTDTQY
TRBV9,TRBJ2-3,13,ASSVVEGLTDTQY
TRBV7-2,TRBJ1-5,13,ASSVGTGTYQPQH
TRBV5-1,TRBJ2-7,12,ASSLGQGGNEQY
TRBV7-3,TRBJ1-2,13,ASSLDGGGHYGYT
TRBV5-4,TRBJ2-7,10,ASSLLGYEQY
TRBV3-1/TRBV3-2,TRBJ2-7,11,ASSFPPGYEQY
TRBV3-1/TRBV3-2,TRBJ2-1,13,ASSQEKQGYNEQF
TRBV7-9,TRBJ1-1,11,ASSPLWGTEAF
TRBV6-5,TRBJ1-1,12,ASSYSQGNTEAF
TRBV5-1,TRBJ2-5,14,ASSSGLAGVGGTQY
TRBV5-1,TRBJ1-1,12,ASTVTGAGTEAF
TRBV5-1,TRBJ2-7,13,ASSSRGSGSGEQY
TRBV6-5,TRBJ2-7,11,ASSFLAEGEQY
TRBV7-2,TRBJ1-2,12,ASSLRTGPGGYT
TRBV19,TRBJ2-5,15,ASSIRTSGRAGETQY
TRBV28,TRBJ2-7,8,ASGQGEQY
TRBV7-9,TRBJ2-7,13,ASSYAKGARYEQY
TRBV5-5,TRBJ1-3,10,ASSLSGNTIY
TRBV27,TRBJ1-6,10,ASSLRGSPLH
TRBV29-1,TRBJ2-1,14,SVGTGTGAPYNEQF
TRBV28,TRBJ1-2,11,ASSLGQNYGYT
TRBV9,TRBJ2-2,9,ASSTTGELF
TRBV4-1,TRBJ1-1,11,ASSQAYRGKAF
TRBV3-1/TRBV3-2,TRBJ1-6,12,ASSQGTQNSPLH
TRBV28,TRBJ1-3,16,ASSLANTPSGSGNTIY
TRBV19,TRBJ1-4,13,ASRLQGGTNEKLF
TRBV27,TRBJ1-6,11,ASSRGGSSPLH
TRBV28,TRBJ2-7,13,ASSPTSGRIIEQY
TRBV9,TRBJ2-2,12,ASNGGGNTGELF
TRBV9,TRBJ2-1,12,ASSGRGTGREQF
TRBV27,TRBJ2-7,12,ASSPGGTSYEQY
TRBV19,TRBJ1-6,11,ASTGSYNSPLH
TRBV5-4,TRBJ1-6,13,ASSPGGSYNSPLH
TRBV6-5,TRBJ2-2,11,ANWDYNTGELF
TRBV2,TRBJ1-1,13,ASQETGAMNTEAF
TRBV6-2/TRBV6-3,TRBJ2-7,10,ASSRQWHEQY
TRBV5-1,TRBJ1-1,12,ASSLDGGNTEAF
TRBV6-1,TRBJ2-1,18,ASSEAPGLAGGKPYNEQF
TRBV23-1,TRBJ2-1,6,ASSHTF
TRBV7-3,TRBJ2-1,13,ASSRTPSSYNEQF
TRBV10-2,TRBJ2-2,15,ASSESQGAGTTGELF
TRBV27,TRBJ2-7,11,ASSLGIPYEQY
TRBV15,TRBJ2-5,11,ATTTGQGGTQY
TRBV6-2/TRBV6-3,TRBJ1-2,14,ASSPTTGQGYYGYT
TRBV5-5,TRBJ1-4,9,ASRSLEKLF
TRBV5-4,TRBJ2-7,13,ASSSSGQGFYEQY
TRBV9,TRBJ1-6,12,ASSVGTNNSPLH
TRBV29-1,TRBJ1-1,12,SVGGQGLGTEAF
TRBV27,TRBJ2-5,12,ASSRTGGGETQY
TRBV19,TRBJ2-7,12,ASSPRTGGHEQY